This T cell receptor (beta chain) was recovered during a study of blood T cells in healthy people across ages. Study-wide points: Long-lived donors had more naive CD4+ cells and higher diversity than aged donors. Naive T cell percentage showed a strong correlation with the diversity of TCR beta.

A second PCR of roughly 7 to 11 cycles used a sample-barcoded 5' primer and a J-beta primer mix. TCRdb reprocessed the 5' RACE reads via MiXCR and lists one record per CDR3 protein. The profile shows fewer than 750,000 distinct CDR3 sequences, 40% to 55% of them singletons. The CDR3 contains 17 residues. The germline V gene has CDR1 SGHTA and CDR2 FQGTGA. V was clipped by 6 bases and J by 0 bases, with 18 bases between them. Notes on this clonotype: Antigen specificity is unknown.

The rearrangement uses TRBV7-3 and TRBJ2-1, with D perhaps given as TRBD1 or TRBD2 (7 bases each). Sequencing was performed on blood. The TCR originated in an older man in good health. This CDR3 reads CASSTTGEGGSYNEQFF. CDR3 coding DNA: TGTGCCAGCAGTACCACAGGGGAGGGAGGCTCCTACAATGAGCAGTTCTTC.